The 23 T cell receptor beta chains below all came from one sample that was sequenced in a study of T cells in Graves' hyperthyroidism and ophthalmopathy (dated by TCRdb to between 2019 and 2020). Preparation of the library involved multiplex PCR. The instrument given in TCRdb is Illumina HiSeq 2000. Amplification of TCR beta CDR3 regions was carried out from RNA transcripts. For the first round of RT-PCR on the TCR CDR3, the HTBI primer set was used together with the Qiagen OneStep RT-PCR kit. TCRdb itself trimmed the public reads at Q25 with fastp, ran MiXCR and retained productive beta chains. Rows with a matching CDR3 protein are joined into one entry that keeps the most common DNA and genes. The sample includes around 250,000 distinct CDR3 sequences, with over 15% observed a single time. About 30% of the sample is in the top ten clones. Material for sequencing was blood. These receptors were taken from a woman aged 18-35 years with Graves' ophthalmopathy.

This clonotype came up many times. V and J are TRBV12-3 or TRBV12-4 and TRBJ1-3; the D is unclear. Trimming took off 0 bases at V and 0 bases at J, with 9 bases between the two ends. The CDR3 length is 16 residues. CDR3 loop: CASSLASRYSGNTIYF. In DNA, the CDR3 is TGTGCCAGCAGTTTAGCATCGCGCTACTCTGGAAACACCATATATTTT.

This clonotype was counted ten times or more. The CDR3 is CSARDLRGQGQYNEQFF. The CDR3 DNA reads as TGCAGTGCTAGAGATTTACGGGGGCAGGGCCAATACAATGAGCAGTTCTTC. The V and J genes are TRBV20-1 and TRBJ2-1; tentatively, D is TRBD1 or TRBD2 (6 bases each). Trimming removed 0 bases at V and 4 bases at J, with 19 bases between. CDR1 is DFQATT and CDR2 is SNEGSKA in the germline V gene (reference sequence). The CDR3 totals 17 residues.

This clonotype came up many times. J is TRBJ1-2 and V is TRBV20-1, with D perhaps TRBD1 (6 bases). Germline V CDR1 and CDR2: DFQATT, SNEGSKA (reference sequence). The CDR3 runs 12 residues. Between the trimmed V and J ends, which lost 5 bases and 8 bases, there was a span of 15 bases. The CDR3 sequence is CSAARNRDGYTF. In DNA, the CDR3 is TGCAGTGCTGCCAGAAACAGGGACGGCTACACCTTC.

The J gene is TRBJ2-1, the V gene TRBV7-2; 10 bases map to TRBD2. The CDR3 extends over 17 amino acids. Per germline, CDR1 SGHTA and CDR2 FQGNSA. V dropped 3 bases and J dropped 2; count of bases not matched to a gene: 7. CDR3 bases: TGTGCCAGCAGCTTGGGGGGACTAGCGCGGACCTACAATGAGCAGTTCTTC. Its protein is CASSLGGLARTYNEQFF.

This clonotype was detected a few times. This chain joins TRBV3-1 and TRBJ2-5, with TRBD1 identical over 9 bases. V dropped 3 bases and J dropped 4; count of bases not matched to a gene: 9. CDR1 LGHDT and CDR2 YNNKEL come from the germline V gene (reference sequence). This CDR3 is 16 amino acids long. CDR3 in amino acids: CASSQGQGAGGETQYF. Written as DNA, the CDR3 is TGTGCCAGCAGCCAGGGACAGGGAGCGGGTGGAGAGACCCAGTACTTC.

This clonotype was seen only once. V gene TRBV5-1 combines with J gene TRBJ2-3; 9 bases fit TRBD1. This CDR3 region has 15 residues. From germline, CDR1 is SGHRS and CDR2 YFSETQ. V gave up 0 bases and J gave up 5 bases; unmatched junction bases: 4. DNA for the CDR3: TGCGCCAGCAGCTTGGCTACAGGGGGCAGAGATACGCAGTATTTT. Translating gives CASSLATGGRDTQYF.

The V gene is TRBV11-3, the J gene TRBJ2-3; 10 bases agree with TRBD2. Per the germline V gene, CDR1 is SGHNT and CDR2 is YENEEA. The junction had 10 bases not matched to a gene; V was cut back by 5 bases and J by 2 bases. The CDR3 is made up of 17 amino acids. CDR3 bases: TGTGCCAGCAGCCCGCCGGGTAGCGGGGGGCACACAGATACGCAGTATTTT. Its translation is CASSPPGSGGHTDTQYF.

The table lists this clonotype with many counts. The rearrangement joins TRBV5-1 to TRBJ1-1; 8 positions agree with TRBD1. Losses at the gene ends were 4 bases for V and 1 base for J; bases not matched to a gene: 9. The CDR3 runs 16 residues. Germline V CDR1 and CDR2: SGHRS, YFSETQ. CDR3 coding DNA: TGCGCCAGCAGCCTCCAGGGGGCGCGAGGGAACACTGAAGCTTTCTTT. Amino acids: CASSLQGARGNTEAFF.

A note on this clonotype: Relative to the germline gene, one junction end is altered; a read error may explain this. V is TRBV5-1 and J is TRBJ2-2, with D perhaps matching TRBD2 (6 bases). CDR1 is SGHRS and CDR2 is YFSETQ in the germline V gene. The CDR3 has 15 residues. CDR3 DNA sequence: TGCACCAGCAGCAATGACAGTTTTCGGATCGGGGGGCTGTTTTTT. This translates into CTSSNDSFRIGGLFF.

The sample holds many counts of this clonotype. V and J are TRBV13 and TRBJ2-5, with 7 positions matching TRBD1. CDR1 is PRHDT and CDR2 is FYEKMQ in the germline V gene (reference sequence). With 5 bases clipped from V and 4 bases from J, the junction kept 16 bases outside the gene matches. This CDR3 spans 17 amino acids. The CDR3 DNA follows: TGTGCCAGCAGCCCCCCTCAGAGGACAGGCTGGTCAGAGACCCAGTACTTC. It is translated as CASSPPQRTGWSETQYF.

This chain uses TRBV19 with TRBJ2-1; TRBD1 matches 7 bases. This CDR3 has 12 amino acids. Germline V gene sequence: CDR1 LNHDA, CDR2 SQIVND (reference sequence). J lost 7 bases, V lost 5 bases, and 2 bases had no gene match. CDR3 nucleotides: TGTGCCAGTAGTCAACAGGGGAATGAGCAGTTCTTC. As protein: CASSQQGNEQFF.

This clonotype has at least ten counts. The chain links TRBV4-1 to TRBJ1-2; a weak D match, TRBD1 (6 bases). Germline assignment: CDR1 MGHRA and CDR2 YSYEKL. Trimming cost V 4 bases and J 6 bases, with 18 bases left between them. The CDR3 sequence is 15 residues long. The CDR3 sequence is CASSPRGEGVHGYTF. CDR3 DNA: TGCGCCAGCAGCCCCCGGGGTGAGGGGGTCCATGGCTACACCTTC.

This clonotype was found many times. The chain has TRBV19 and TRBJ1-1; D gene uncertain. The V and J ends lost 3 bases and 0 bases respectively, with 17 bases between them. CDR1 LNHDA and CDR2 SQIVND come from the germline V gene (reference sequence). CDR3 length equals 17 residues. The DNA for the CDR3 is TGTGCCAGTAGTATTATATACGACCCTGATGTGAACACTGAAGCTTTCTTT. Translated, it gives CASSIIYDPDVNTEAFF. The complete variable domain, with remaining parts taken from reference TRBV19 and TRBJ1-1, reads DGGITQSPKYLFRKEGQNVTLSCEQNLNHDAMYWYRQDPGQGLRLIYYSQIVNDFQKGDIAEGYSVSREKKESFPLTVTSAQKNPTAFYLCASSIIYDPDVNTEAFFGQGTRLTVV.

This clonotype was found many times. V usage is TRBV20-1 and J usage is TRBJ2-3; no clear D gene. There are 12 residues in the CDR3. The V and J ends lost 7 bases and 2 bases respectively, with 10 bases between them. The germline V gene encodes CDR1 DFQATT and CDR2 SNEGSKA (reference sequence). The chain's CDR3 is CSGQVTTDTQYF. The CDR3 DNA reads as TGCAGTGGCCAGGTGACCACAGATACGCAGTATTTT.

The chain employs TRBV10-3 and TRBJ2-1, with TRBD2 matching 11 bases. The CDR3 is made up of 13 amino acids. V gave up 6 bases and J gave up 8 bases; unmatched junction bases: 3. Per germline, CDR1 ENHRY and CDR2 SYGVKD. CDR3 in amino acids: CAIRASGRYEQFF. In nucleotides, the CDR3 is TGTGCCATCAGGGCTAGCGGGAGGTATGAGCAGTTCTTC.

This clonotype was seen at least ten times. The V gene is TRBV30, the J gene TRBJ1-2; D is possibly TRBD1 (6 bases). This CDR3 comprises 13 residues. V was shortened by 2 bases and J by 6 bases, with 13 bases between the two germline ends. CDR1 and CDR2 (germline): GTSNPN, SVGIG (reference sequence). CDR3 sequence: CAWSRDTLNGYTF. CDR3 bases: TGTGCCTGGAGTCGGGACACCTTAAATGGCTACACCTTC.

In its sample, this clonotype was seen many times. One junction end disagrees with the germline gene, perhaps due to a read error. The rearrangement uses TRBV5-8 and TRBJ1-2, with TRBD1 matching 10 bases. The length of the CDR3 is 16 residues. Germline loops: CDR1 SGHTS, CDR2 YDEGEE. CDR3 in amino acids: CASSLALGQGNSGYTF. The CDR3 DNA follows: TGTGCCAGCAGCTTGGCCTTGGGACAGGGGAACTCTGGCTACACCTTC.

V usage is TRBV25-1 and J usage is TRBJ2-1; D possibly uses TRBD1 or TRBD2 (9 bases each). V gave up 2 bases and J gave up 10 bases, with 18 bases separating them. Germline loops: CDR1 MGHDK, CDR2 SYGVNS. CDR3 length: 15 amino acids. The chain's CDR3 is CASSERASGTGEQFF. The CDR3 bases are TGTGCCAGCAGTGAAAGGGCTAGCGGGACAGGGGAGCAGTTCTTC.

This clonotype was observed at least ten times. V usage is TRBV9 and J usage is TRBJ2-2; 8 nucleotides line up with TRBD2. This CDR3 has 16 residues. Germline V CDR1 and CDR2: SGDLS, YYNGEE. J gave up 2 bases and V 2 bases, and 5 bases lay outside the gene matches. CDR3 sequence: CASSVLSGVNTGELFF. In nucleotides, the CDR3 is TGTGCCAGCAGCGTTCTTAGCGGGGTCAACACCGGGGAGCTGTTTTTT. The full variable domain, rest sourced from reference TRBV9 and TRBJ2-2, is DSGVTQTPKHLITATGQRVTLRCSPRSGDLSVYWYQQSLDQGLQFLIQYYNGEERAKGNILERFSAQQFPDLHSELNLSSLELGDSALYFCASSVLSGVNTGELFFGEGSRLTVL.

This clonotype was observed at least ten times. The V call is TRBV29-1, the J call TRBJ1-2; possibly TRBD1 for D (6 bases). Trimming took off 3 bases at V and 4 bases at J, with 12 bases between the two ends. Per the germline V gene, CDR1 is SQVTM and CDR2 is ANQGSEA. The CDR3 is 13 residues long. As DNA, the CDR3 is TGCAGCGTTGAGCGGGGGGCCACCTATGGCTACACCTTC. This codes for CSVERGATYGYTF.

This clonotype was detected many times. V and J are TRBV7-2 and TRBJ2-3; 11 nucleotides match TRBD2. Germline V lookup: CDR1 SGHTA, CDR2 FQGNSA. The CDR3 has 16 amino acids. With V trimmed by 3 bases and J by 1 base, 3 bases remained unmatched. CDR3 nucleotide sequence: TGTGCCAGCAGCTTTCCGGGACTAGCGGGCACAGATACGCAGTATTTT. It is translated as CASSFPGLAGTDTQYF.

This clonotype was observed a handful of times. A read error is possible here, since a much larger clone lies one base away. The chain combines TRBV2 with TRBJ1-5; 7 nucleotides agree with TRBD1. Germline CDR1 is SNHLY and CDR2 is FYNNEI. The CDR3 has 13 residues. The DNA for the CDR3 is TGTGCCACAAACAGGGGTGCAAATCAGCCCCGGCATTTT. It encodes CATNRGANQPRHF.

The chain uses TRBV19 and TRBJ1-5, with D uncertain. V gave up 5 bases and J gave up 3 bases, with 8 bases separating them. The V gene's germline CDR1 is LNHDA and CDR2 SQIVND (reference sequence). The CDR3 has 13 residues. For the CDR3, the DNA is TGTGCCAGTAGTCCCCAGATCAATCAGCCCCAGCATTTT. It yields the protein CASSPQINQPQHF.